One sample yielded the 4 T cell receptor beta chains listed below, sequenced in a study of CD8+ T cells in alopecia areata. Isolated RNA was reverse transcribed into cDNA used as the sequencing template. Assay: immunoSEQ multiplex PCR; the TCRdb copy retains only in-frame clones and omits some. This table has approximately 180,000 clones, less than 70% appearing once. As for treatment: oral pan-JAK inhibitor, 5-10 mg twice daily. The sequenced sample was CD8+ T cells sorted from blood, obtained at week 24, from a patient treated with tofacitinib. The source is a human donor with alopecia areata.

This clone was picked up a small number of times. The chain carries TRBV29-1 and TRBJ2-2; D unresolved. Trimming stripped 4 bases from V and 2 bases from J, with 5 bases between. The CDR3 has 12 residues. In germline, CDR1 is SQVTM, CDR2 ANQGSEA. The CDR3 loop is CSVVANTGELFF. For the CDR3, the DNA is TGCAGCGTTGTGGCTAACACCGGGGAGCTGTTTTTT.

V and J are TRBV7-2 and TRBJ2-2; perhaps TRBD1 as D (6 bases). The V gene's germline CDR1 is SGHTA and CDR2 FQGNSA. The CDR3 is made up of 13 amino acids. V was trimmed by 8 bases and J by 2 bases, leaving 9 bases between them. In DNA form, the CDR3 reads TGTGCCAGCTGGGGGCCAAACACCGGGGAGCTGTTTTTT. As protein: CASWGPNTGELFF. The full variable domain, completed using reference TRBV7-2 and TRBJ2-2, is GAGVSQSPSNKVTEKGKDVELRCDPISGHTALYWYRQSLGQGLEFLIYFQGNSAPDKSGLPSDRFSAERTGGSVSTLTIQRTQQEDSAVYLCASWGPNTGELFFGEGSRLTVL.

The rearrangement links TRBV7-9 to TRBJ1-1; 7 positions agree with TRBD1. Germline V gives CDR1 SEHNR, CDR2 FQNEAQ (reference sequence). This CDR3 has 16 amino acids. The V segment lost 2 bases and the J segment 5 bases; nucleotides outside the gene matches: 11. CDR3 loop: CASSLSRTGRLTEAFF. The CDR3 region has the DNA TGTGCCAGCAGCTTATCTAGGACAGGTCGTTTAACTGAAGCTTTCTTT.

The chain joins TRBV30 to TRBJ1-1; D not certain. Germline CDR1 reads GTSNPN; CDR2 reads SVGIG (reference sequence). The ends were cut back, 4 bases at V and 1 base at J, with 13 bases in the middle. This CDR3 contains 14 residues. In DNA, the CDR3 is TGTGCCTGGAACGCCGGCCGGCAGAACACTGAAGCTTTCTTT. This codes for CAWNAGRQNTEAFF.